This TCR beta chain was observed in a study of technical replicates of blood from a few donors (dated 2017 in TCRdb). A distance of 11 bases separates the germline ends of V and J, which lose 0 bases and 5 bases respectively. Sequences SGHRS (CDR1) and YFSETQ (CDR2) are obtained from the germline V gene. The CDR3 runs 14 residues from the cysteine to the phenylalanine. CDR3 DNA is the only sequence kept; it has 42 bases, read in frame from the first base. As regards this clone: Which antigen it targets is not known. The sample holds no much larger clone one base away, and base qualities are not on file.

Library prep was done by the immunoSEQ multiplex PCR assay. TCRdb took this table from immuneACCESS and kept in-frame rearrangements with V and J called. Such tables lack part of the clones; where checked against another copy, unresolved V genes explain under half of the gap, and the rest is unexplained. Across this sample there are some 64,000 clones, with about 92% seen only once. Roughly 4.2% of the sample rests with the top ten. Sequencing input: PBMCs. The sequence came from a human donor in good health. Some clones in this sample may be carry-over from other donors' samples. Here the chain combines TRBV5-1 and TRBJ2-5; TRBD1 might be the D gene, on 6 matching bases. The DNA sequence is as follows: TGCGCCAGCAGCTTGGTCGGGACACGGGAGACCCAGTACTTC. This encodes CASSLVGTRETQYF.